This T cell receptor beta chain stems from a study of T-cell memory formation after mild COVID-19. Findings and caveats of the study: Prior to infection, memory already included some responding clones, suggesting cross-reactive memory joined. Contracting clones, day 15 to 85, had balanced CD4/CD8, and later expanders favored CD4+.

The CDR3 is made up of 13 amino acids. The ends were cut back, 3 bases at V and 7 bases at J, with 10 bases in the middle. Germline V gene sequence: CDR1 KGHSH, CDR2 LQKENI. MiXCR, run by TCRdb on the 5' RACE reads, gives a single entry per CDR3 protein. The repertoire has around 200,000 distinct CDR3 sequences, roughly a tenth of them found once; the top ten carry under 3.5%. Concerning this clonotype itself: Its target is not known.

Sequences were obtained from PBMCs or a T cell subset sorted from them (not recorded which). V and J are TRBV18 and TRBJ2-1; D is possibly TRBD1 (5 bases). This sequence was found in a man aged 18 to 29 who had mild COVID-19 (a few samples of this study predate the infection). Cell type and time point are not known. CDR3 in DNA: TGTGCCAGCTCACCCACGACAGCTAATGAGCAGTTCTTC. Translated: CASSPTTANEQFF.